Below are 13 T cell receptor beta chains sequenced from a single sample in a study of CD4+ T cells in melanoma. Only in-frame clones appear in the TCRdb table, and some are missing; sequencing was by immunoSEQ multiplex PCR. The sample comprises over 9,000 clones, 66% of which are singletons, and about 9.2% rests with the top ten. The sequencing input was cells from a culture (not recorded whether cultured in vitro). The receptors were sampled from a human donor with melanoma.

The CDR3: CASSYLRTGRAYEQYF. The CDR3 bases are TGTGCCAGCAGTTACCTGAGGACAGGGAGAGCCTACGAGCAGTACTTC. V usage is TRBV6-5 and J usage is TRBJ2-5, with 8 nucleotides matching TRBD1. The DNA matches TRBJ2-7 better at its end, which makes the J call doubtful. The CDR3 spans 16 residues. In germline, CDR1 is MNHEY, CDR2 SVGAGI.

The chain has TRBV5-1 and TRBJ2-3; 11 bases map to TRBD1. This CDR3 is 17 amino acids long. After removal of 0 bases from V and 2 bases from J, the junction contained 5 bases not matched to a gene. Germline CDR1 is SGHRS and CDR2 is YFSETQ. The CDR3 sequence: CASSLGAGQGATDTQYF. In DNA form, the CDR3 reads TGCGCCAGCAGCTTGGGCGCCGGACAGGGGGCCACAGATACGCAGTATTTT.

This sequence joins TRBV19 and TRBJ1-2, with no clear D. V lost 3 bases to trimming and J lost 3 bases, with 14 bases between them. Germline loops: CDR1 LNHDA, CDR2 SQIVND (reference sequence). The CDR3 is 15 residues long. CDR3 DNA: TGTGCCAGTAGTATCGGGCAGCCGAGATACTATGGCTACACCTTC. This sequence encodes CASSIGQPRYYGYTF. Variable domain in full (rest from reference TRBV19 and TRBJ1-2): DGGITQSPKYLFRKEGQNVTLSCEQNLNHDAMYWYRQDPGQGLRLIYYSQIVNDFQKGDIAEGYSVSREKKESFPLTVTSAQKNPTAFYLCASSIGQPRYYGYTFGSGTRLTVV.

This clone was counted once. The rearrangement joins TRBV5-6 to TRBJ1-4; a weak D match, TRBD1 (5 bases). The CDR3 extends over 16 amino acids. Trimming cost V 4 bases and J 6 bases, with 19 bases left between them. The germline V gene has CDR1 SGHDT and CDR2 YYEEEE. The CDR3 protein is CASSPPWQGEDEKLFF. The CDR3 DNA reads TGTGCCAGCAGCCCCCCCTGGCAGGGTGAAGATGAAAAACTGTTTTTT. Variable domain in full (rest from reference TRBV5-6 and TRBJ1-4): DAGVTQSPTHLIKTRGQQVTLRCSPKSGHDTVSWYQQALGQGPQFIFQYYEEEERQRGNFPDRFSGHQFPNYSSELNVNALLLGDSALYLCASSPPWQGEDEKLFFGSGTQLSVL.

The chain employs TRBV5-1 and TRBJ2-3; D perhaps matches TRBD1 (5 bases). The CDR3 runs to 16 residues. CDR1 is SGHRS and CDR2 is YFSETQ in the germline V gene. Trimming pared 7 bases from V and 2 bases from J, leaving 20 bases between. The CDR3 DNA is TGCGCCAGCCGCATTAACCCCAGGGAAATCACAGATACGCAGTATTTT. Translating gives CASRINPREITDTQYF.

V and J are TRBV6-6 and TRBJ1-1; D is uncertain. CDR1 is MNHNY and CDR2 is SVGAGI in the germline V gene (reference sequence). This CDR3 is 14 amino acids long. V lost 3 bases and J 6 bases, leaving 14 bases between the germline ends. The CDR3 region has the DNA TGTGCCAGCAGTTATGAGGGAGGCGCGCCTGAAGCTTTCTTT. Translating gives CASSYEGGAPEAFF.

This clone was seen more than once but under ten times. The chain is built from TRBV5-1 and TRBJ1-1, with 9 bases that match TRBD1. This CDR3 comprises 14 residues. J lost 5 bases, V lost 4 bases, and 6 bases had no gene match. Germline-derived CDR1 and CDR2 are SGHRS and YFSETQ. The CDR3, as DNA: TGCGCCAGCAGCACGGGACAGGGTAGAACTGAAGCTTTCTTT. Its protein is CASSTGQGRTEAFF.

The J gene is TRBJ2-1, the V gene TRBV9, with 9 bases fitting TRBD2. This CDR3 is built from 14 residues. CDR1 is SGDLS, CDR2 YYNGEE, per germline. V lost 1 base, J lost 12 bases, and 8 bases stayed unmatched. CDR3 bases: TGTGCCAGCAGCGTATTATCATGGCGGGAGGGGCAGTTCTTC. It is translated as CASSVLSWREGQFF.

This clone was observed a few times. This chain joins TRBV11-1 and TRBJ1-2; 7 nucleotides match TRBD1. Germline lookup yields CDR1 SGHAT and CDR2 FQDESV (reference sequence). This CDR3 contains 14 residues. V was pared by 2 bases and J by 4 bases, with 4 bases of the junction left unmatched. This chain's CDR3 is CASSLSRGLYGYTF. In DNA form, the CDR3 reads TGTGCCAGCAGCTTATCAAGGGGGCTCTATGGCTACACCTTC.

The V and J genes are TRBV7-2 and TRBJ2-2, with 7 bases lining up with TRBD1. The CDR3 is made up of 15 amino acids. V dropped 11 bases and J dropped 0; count of bases not matched to a gene: 9. Germline CDR1 and CDR2: SGHTA and FQGNSA. CDR3 DNA: TGTGCCGAAAAGGGGGCAAACTCGAACACCGGGGAGCTGTTTTTT. As protein: CAEKGANSNTGELFF.

The chain links TRBV29-1 to TRBJ2-7; the D gene could be TRBD1 or TRBD2 (7 bases each). V was shortened by 3 bases and J by 5 bases, with 17 bases between the two germline ends. From germline, CDR1 is SQVTM and CDR2 ANQGSEA. CDR3 length equals 14 residues. The CDR3 loop reads CSVDTAGGDHEQYF. The CDR3 nucleotides read TGCAGCGTTGATACGGCAGGGGGGGACCACGAGCAGTACTTC.

This clone was observed a few times. The chain is built from TRBV7-3 and TRBJ2-2; no reliable D call. Germline assignment: CDR1 SGHTA and CDR2 FQGTGA. This CDR3 has 13 amino acids. Trimming stripped 5 bases from V and 1 base from J, with 5 bases between. CDR3 nucleotides: TGTGCCAGCAGCCCTCGGAACACCGGGGAGCTGTTTTTT. Amino acids: CASSPRNTGELFF.

The CDR3 DNA reads as TGCGCCAGCAGCTTCGAGGGATTGAACACTGAAGCTTTCTTT. Its protein product is CASSFEGLNTEAFF. This chain joins TRBV5-1 and TRBJ1-1, with no clear D. This CDR3 spans 14 amino acids. The ends were cut back, 2 bases at V and 0 bases at J, with 8 bases in the middle. Per the germline V gene, CDR1 is SGHRS and CDR2 is YFSETQ.